The clone carrying this TCR beta chain has just a few counts. Antigen unknown. These data are taken from a study of T cell repertoires in cytomegalovirus infection. Study summary: Indications of both CMV infection and matching HLA type were provided by public TCR beta signatures.

TCRdb re-called the reads through MiXCR, storing one row per CDR3 protein. This table holds around 570,000 distinct CDR3 sequences, approximately 40% found once. This CDR3 contains 16 residues. The germline gives CDR1 SGHAT, CDR2 FQNNGV. V lost 4 bases, J lost 2 bases, and 18 bases lay in between. The source is a human donor in good health (CMV status not recorded). Some clones in this sample may be carry-over from other donors' samples. The starting material was cultured PBMCs, obtained from culture after CMV antigen stimulation. The chain recombines TRBV11-2 with TRBJ2-7; D may be TRBD1 or TRBD2 (5 bases each). The CDR3 DNA is TGTGCCAGCAGCTCGATGCGGGCAGGGTCGACCTACGAGCAGTACTTC. Its translation is CASSSMRAGSTYEQYF.